Shown below are 18 T cell receptor beta chains from a single sample sequenced in a study of sequential checkpoint blockade in melanoma. TCRdb's copy holds only in-frame clones and misses some; the assay was immunoSEQ multiplex PCR. Among about 13,000 clones listed, about three quarters were seen once. Sample treatment: randomized to nivolumab then ipilimumab (arm A) or the reverse (arm B). The sequenced sample was CD8+ T cells sorted from blood (inferred from file names), obtained from a patient given nivolumab and ipilimumab in sequence. These TCRs come from a human donor with melanoma.

This clone is medium-sized in the sample. The chain uses TRBV6-6 and TRBJ1-2, with TRBD1 matching 7 bases. CDR3 length: 12 amino acids. The ends lost 11 bases at V and 4 bases at J; junction bases unmatched: 7. CDR1 and CDR2 from the germline V gene are MNHNY and SVGAGI (reference sequence). The CDR3 protein is CASTQGIYGYTF. The CDR3 DNA sequence: TGTGCCTCTACACAGGGGATCTATGGCTACACCTTC.

J is TRBJ2-1 and V is TRBV13; 10 nucleotides match TRBD2. This CDR3 contains 14 residues. Looked up from germline, CDR1 is PRHDT and CDR2 is FYEKMQ (reference sequence). Trimming at V came to 7 bases and at J to 7 bases, leaving 7 bases not matched to a gene. For the CDR3, the DNA is TGTGCCAGCACCAGCGGGAGGGCGGGTAATGAGCAGTTCTTC. This codes for CASTSGRAGNEQFF. Looking up the rest from reference TRBV13 and TRBJ2-1 gives the full variable domain: AAGVIQSPRHLIKEKRETATLKCYPIPRHDTVYWYQQGPGQDPQFLISFYEKMQSDKGSIPDRFSAQQFSDYHSELNMSSLELGDSALYFCASTSGRAGNEQFFGPGTRLTVL.

The CDR3 bases are TGTGCCAGCAAGCAACTAGCGGGGGTTGAGCAGTTCTTC. Protein: CASKQLAGVEQFF. This rearrangement joins TRBV2 to TRBJ2-1; TRBD2 aligns across 11 bases. Germline CDR1 is SNHLY and CDR2 is FYNNEI. CDR3 length equals 13 residues. The trim removed 7 bases at V and 9 bases at J, leaving 5 bases unmatched.

V usage is TRBV6-5 and J usage is TRBJ2-1; D is perhaps TRBD1 (6 bases). From germline, CDR1 is MNHEY and CDR2 SVGAGI. Trimming stripped 2 bases from V and 6 bases from J, with 14 bases between. The length of the CDR3 is 15 residues. The CDR3: CASSYGQQGSNEQFF. The CDR3 region has the DNA TGTGCCAGCAGTTACGGGCAACAGGGAAGCAATGAGCAGTTCTTC.

CDR3 sequence reads: CASTWDKSYEQYF. CDR3 sequence (DNA): TGCGCCAGCACCTGGGACAAATCCTACGAGCAGTACTTC. This chain links TRBV5-1 with TRBJ2-7; D perhaps matches TRBD1 (6 bases). The V and J ends lost 6 bases and 1 base respectively, with 11 bases between them. Germline lookup yields CDR1 SGHRS and CDR2 YFSETQ. The CDR3 is 13 amino acids. Together with reference TRBV5-1 and TRBJ2-7, the CDR3 gives the full variable domain: KAGVTQTPRYLIKTRGQQVTLSCSPISGHRSVSWYQQTPGQGLQFLFEYFSETQRNKGNFPGRFSGRQFSNSRSEMNVSTLELGDSALYLCASTWDKSYEQYFGPGTRLTVT.

Comments on this clone: This likely comes from a read error, as the CDR3 has no conserved phenylalanine or tryptophan at its end. The DNA is left out, because the CDR3 cannot be placed on it with certainty; the CDR3 is given as TCRdb lists it. This chain joins TRBV4-2 and TRBJ1-2; TRBD1 was called by the table and not checked on the DNA. The CDR3 totals 14 residues, both ends included. The germline V gene has CDR1 LGHNA and CDR2 YNFKEQ. The CDR3 spells CASSSQGVLDGCTL.

For the CDR3, the DNA is TGTGCCAGCAGCTTGGGCCGACCGGGGCTAGCGGGAGACTTGGGGACAGATACGCAGTATTTT. Translation: CASSLGRPGLAGDLGTDTQYF. The chain carries TRBV7-6 and TRBJ2-3; 10 bases align to TRBD2. J was trimmed by 3 bases and V by 3 bases; bases with no gene match: 21. Germline CDR1 reads SGHVS; CDR2 reads FNYEAQ. The CDR3 spans 21 residues.

This rearrangement joins TRBV5-1 to TRBJ1-1, with 11 bases matching TRBD1. Unmatched junction bases numbered 7, after V lost 2 bases and J lost 10 bases. This CDR3 region has 14 residues. Germline lookup yields CDR1 SGHRS and CDR2 YFSETQ. The CDR3 coding sequence is TGCGCCAGCAGCTTTGGGACAGGGGGAGGCGCAGCTTTCTTT. This gives the protein CASSFGTGGGAAFF.

The V and J genes are TRBV4-1 and TRBJ2-5, with 7 positions matching TRBD2. After removal of 3 bases from V and 4 bases from J, the junction contained 8 bases not matched to a gene. The CDR3 covers 15 residues. CDR1 and CDR2 from the germline V gene are MGHRA and YSYEKL. The CDR3 sequence: CASSHEKRERETQYF. CDR3 coding DNA: TGCGCCAGCAGCCATGAGAAGCGGGAAAGAGAGACCCAGTACTTC.

The chain employs TRBV9 and TRBJ2-3; 10 nucleotides agree with TRBD2. The CDR3 loop spans 16 amino acids. Germline lookup yields CDR1 SGDLS and CDR2 YYNGEE. The V and J ends lost 3 bases and 5 bases, in that order; junction bases with no gene match: 9. For the CDR3, the DNA is TGTGCCAGCAGCGCCCAGGGCGAGCGGGGGGGAGATACGCAGTATTTT. Translation: CASSAQGERGGDTQYF.

V is TRBV27 and J is TRBJ2-1, with 9 bases identical to TRBD2. Per the germline V gene, CDR1 is MNHEY and CDR2 is SMNVEV (reference sequence). V shed 3 bases and J 7 bases; nucleotides not matched to a gene: 13. This CDR3 contains 17 residues. CDR3 region: CASSLYANGLALNEQFF. CDR3 nucleotides: TGTGCCAGCAGTTTGTATGCGAATGGACTAGCGTTGAATGAGCAGTTCTTC.

The genes are TRBV6-5 and TRBJ2-4, with 8 bases matching TRBD1. The germline V gene has CDR1 MNHEY and CDR2 SVGAGI. The trim removed 6 bases at V and 10 bases at J, leaving 11 bases unmatched. The CDR3 totals 14 residues. The CDR3, as DNA: TGTGCCAGCAGGACCGGGACAGGAAAACAGATTCAGTACTTC. Translating it yields CASRTGTGKQIQYF.

The chain is built from TRBV5-6 and TRBJ2-7; D perhaps matches TRBD1 (5 bases). This CDR3 comprises 12 residues. Germline assignment: CDR1 SGHDT and CDR2 YYEEEE. Between the trimmed V and J ends, which lost 4 bases and 7 bases, there was a span of 12 bases. The CDR3 is CASSAGLEEQYF. The CDR3 DNA reads as TGTGCCAGCAGCGCAGGGTTGGAGGAGCAGTACTTC.

This clone appeared a single time. The chain links TRBV7-2 to TRBJ2-5, with 10 bases fitting TRBD2. The tail of the sequence fits TRBJ2-7 better, so the J call may be wrong. The CDR3 loop spans 18 amino acids. Germline CDR1 SGHTA, CDR2 FQGNSA. Here the CDR3 reads CASSLLGTTSGNPYEQYF. In DNA form, the CDR3 reads TGTGCCAGCAGCTTGCTCGGGACAACTAGCGGGAACCCCTACGAGCAGTACTTC.

CDR3 in DNA: TGTGCCAGCAGCCCAACGCCTAGCGGGAGGGGCAATGAGCAGTTCTTC. This gives the protein CASSPTPSGRGNEQFF. V is TRBV7-9 and J is TRBJ2-1; 12 bases fit TRBD2. The germline V gene has CDR1 SEHNR and CDR2 FQNEAQ (reference sequence). J lost 6 bases, V lost 5 bases, and 8 bases had no gene match. This CDR3 contains 16 residues.

The chain links TRBV6-1 to TRBJ1-2, with a tentative D call TRBD1 (6 bases). Germline-derived CDR1 and CDR2 are MNHNS and SASEGT. This CDR3 contains 16 residues. The ends were cut back, 3 bases at V and 8 bases at J, with 22 bases in the middle. The CDR3 nucleotides are TGTGCCAGCAGTGACTGGGGGCGCAGGGCGTCGGACGGCTACACCTTC. It specifies CASSDWGRRASDGYTF.

The chain combines TRBV10-3 with TRBJ1-5; tentatively, D is TRBD1 (6 bases). V was cut by 2 bases and J by 4 bases, with 9 bases left in between. The CDR3 has 14 residues. Germline V gives CDR1 ENHRY, CDR2 SYGVKD. CDR3: CAISETGSNQPQHF. The CDR3, as DNA: TGTGCCATCAGTGAGACAGGGAGTAATCAGCCCCAGCATTTT.

The chain uses TRBV2 and TRBJ2-5; D is uncertain. Germline assignment: CDR1 SNHLY and CDR2 FYNNEI. The CDR3 is 14 residues long. V was pared by 1 base and J by 0 bases, with 6 bases between. The CDR3 loop is CASSEGHHQETQYF. CDR3 bases: TGTGCCAGCAGTGAAGGACACCACCAAGAGACCCAGTACTTC.